The source of this T cell receptor beta chain is a study of blood T cells in healthy people across ages (dated by TCRdb to the mid-2010s). With respect to the entire study: In model experiments, template switching captured about one uniquely barcoded TCR beta cDNA molecule for every two T cells. Four age groups were formed from the donors: young (average about 17 years), middle-aged (approximately 40), aged (about 62) and long-lived (around 82). Age-related changes in TCR beta repertoire diversity were measured in the study by deep sequencing normalized with unique cDNA molecular identifiers. For two donors (one aged 18 to 29 and one aged 80 or older), the study analyzed two additional independent replicas of 1 million unique cDNA reads from the same blood draw.

Donors were a few dozen systemically healthy Caucasian individuals from Russia aged roughly 6 to 95 years. Each donor gave 8 to 10 milliliters of peripheral blood, drawn into EDTA-treated Vacutainer tubes. Ficoll-Paque density-gradient centrifugation was used to isolate PBMCs, with at least 6.5 million per sample. Total RNA was extracted from PBMCs with Trizol reagent, with at least 5.5 micrograms obtained per sample. For every donor, flow cytometry on a PBMC aliquot measured the percentage of naive CD45RAhigh/CD27high T cells. The CDR3, from cysteine to phenylalanine, totals 11 residues. CDR3 DNA is the only sequence kept; it has 33 bases, read in frame from the first base. CDR1 and CDR2 were assigned from the germline V gene (reference sequence) as DFQATT and SNEGSKA. Relative to germline, V is 6 bases shorter and J is 11 bases shorter, with 16 bases between their ends. Library preparation employed 5' RACE. For sequencing, an Illumina HiSeq 2500 was employed. A second PCR of roughly 6 to 12 cycles was run with a J-beta primer mix and a sample-barcoded 5' primer. A template-switch 5' adaptor carrying 12 random nucleotides introduced a unique molecular identifier onto each TCR beta cDNA molecule. Each sample yielded at least 3 million CDR3-containing paired-end reads. The Mint cDNA synthesis kit, primed by a TRBC-specific oligonucleotide, was used to synthesize first-strand cDNA from all RNA. Following uracil-DNA glycosylase treatment, all cDNA underwent a first 18-cycle PCR with the universal primers M1SS and BC2_uni_R. The authors' analysis ran thus. For normalization, 1 million high-quality reads were randomly selected from each sample, with every read carrying a distinct molecular identifier. Instead of being binned into consensus sequences, reads that shared molecular identifiers were thrown out. MiTCR, with a Q25 quality threshold and the strictest error-elimination algorithm, was used for CDR3 identification, clonotype clustering and error correction. A nonparametric unseen species model with Euler transformation was used to estimate lower-bound total TCR beta diversity. TCRdb handled the public reads itself, with Q25 trimming in fastp and clone calling in MiXCR, and kept productive beta chains. Records with the same CDR3 protein are collapsed into one entry carrying the most frequent genes and DNA. The V and J calls were not made by the authors but by TCRdb's processing. Across this sample there are about 800,000 distinct CDR3 sequences, with roughly 25% seen only once. Under 4.5% of the sample belongs to the ten largest clones.

Paper-wide results and their limitations: Donor CMV infection status was unknown, potentially confounding age-related changes in expanded clonotypes. Total diversity estimates from one million sequenced T cells were considered lower bounds and underestimates. Bulk unsorted PBMC profiling prevented conclusive comparison of naive and antigen-experienced compartments. As age increased, observed TCR beta diversity per million T cells dropped in a roughly linear way, and a significant reduction was already evident by age roughly 40. Compared with the aged group, more naive CD4+ T cells, fewer expanded clones and increased TCR diversity were shown by the long-lived group, suggesting age selection. Observed TCR beta diversity correlated strongly with the percentage of naive T cells measured by flow cytometry.

Points on this clonotype: Its antigen is not yet known. No per-base quality is available; no much larger clone lies one base away.

A further study also used this sample, focusing on T cells of mothers and their children. That second report states: Nine systemically healthy Caucasian individuals served as donors, namely three mothers together with their six children. cDNA synthesis used all of the extracted RNA, with approximately 1.6 ug of RNA in each 15 ul reaction. In the second PCR, the M1S primer added sample barcodes and 2-4 random nucleotides. Each mother yielded over 8 million TCR beta CDR3 reads and each child 2.5 million to 3 million reads. In both related and unrelated pairs, thymic selection shapes the output of TCR recombination in a similar way, with inherited differences having only a minor effect. Normalized repertoire overlap was always slightly but never significantly higher in related than unrelated mother-child pairs. No persistent microchimeric T cell clones were detected, at a sensitivity of approximately 110 clones per million clonotypes. Deep NGS was used in the study to compare the TCR beta repertoires of mothers and children and to look for features that separate related mother-child pairs from unrelated individuals. Mothers averaged approximately 40 +/- 4 years of age and children averaged about 10 +/- 4 years. After adapters were ligated using NEBNext reagents, the libraries underwent 100+100 nt paired-end sequencing on an Illumina HiSeq 2000. To avoid cross-contamination, the mother libraries and the child libraries were prepared a month apart and sequenced in separate runs. Between roughly 500,000 and 2,000,000 distinct TCR beta clonotypes were identified per donor. Naive TCR beta clonotypes were estimated from low-frequency clonotypes matched to each donor's FACS-determined naive share, without sorting.

The TCR originated in a boy under 18 in good health. The sample taken for sequencing was blood. Here the chain combines TRBV20-1 and TRBJ1-1, with TRBD1 perhaps the D gene, on 5 matching bases. At the DNA level, the sequence is TGCAGTGCCTTCGGGGCAGGGAGGGCTTTCTTT. Translated, this gives CSAFGAGRAFF.